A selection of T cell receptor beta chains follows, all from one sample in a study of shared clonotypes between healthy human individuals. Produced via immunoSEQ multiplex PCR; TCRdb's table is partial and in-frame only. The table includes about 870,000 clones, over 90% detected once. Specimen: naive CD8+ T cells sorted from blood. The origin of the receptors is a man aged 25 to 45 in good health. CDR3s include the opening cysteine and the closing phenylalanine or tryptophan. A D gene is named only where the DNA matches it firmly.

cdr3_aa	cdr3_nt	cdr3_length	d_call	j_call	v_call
CASSTSRTTGNTIYF	TGTGCCAGCAGTACCTCGAGGACCACTGGAAACACCATATATTTT	15	NA	TRBJ1-3	TRBV27
CASTRNTEAFF	TGTGCCAGCACGAGGAACACTGAAGCTTTCTTT	11	NA	TRBJ1-1	TRBV7-9
CASSQYRGQETQYF	TGTGCCAGCAGTCAGTACAGGGGCCAAGAGACCCAGTACTTC	14	TRBD1	TRBJ2-5	TRBV27
CASSESGGRFYEQYF	TGTGCCAGCAGTGAATCTGGGGGTAGATTCTACGAGCAGTACTTC	15	NA	TRBJ2-7	TRBV25-1
CASSLGTLSGAWYEQYF	TGTGCCAGCAGCTTAGGCACCCTTAGCGGAGCCTGGTACGAGCAGTACTTC	17	NA	TRBJ2-7	TRBV7-2
CASSPRLGRWETQYF	TGTGCCAGCAGTCCTCGACTAGGGCGGTGGGAGACCCAGTACTTC	15	NA	TRBJ2-5	TRBV27
CASSPEGRDNEKLFF	TGTGCCAGCTCACCGGAGGGAAGGGATAATGAAAAACTGTTTTTT	15	NA	TRBJ1-4	TRBV18
CASSVTREGLYNEQFF	TGTGCCAGCAGCGTAACGCGGGAGGGCCTGTACAATGAGCAGTTCTTC	16	TRBD2	TRBJ2-1	TRBV27
CASSVEQGAALYEQYF	TGTGCCAGCAGCGTAGAGCAGGGGGCGGCCCTCTACGAGCAGTACTTC	16	TRBD1	TRBJ2-7	TRBV9
CASSTGDTEAFF	TGTGCCAGTTCGACAGGGGATACTGAAGCTTTCTTT	12	TRBD1	TRBJ1-1	TRBV6-5
CAISNRGEETQYF	TGTGCCATCAGTAACAGGGGGGAAGAGACCCAGTACTTC	13	TRBD1	TRBJ2-5	TRBV10-3